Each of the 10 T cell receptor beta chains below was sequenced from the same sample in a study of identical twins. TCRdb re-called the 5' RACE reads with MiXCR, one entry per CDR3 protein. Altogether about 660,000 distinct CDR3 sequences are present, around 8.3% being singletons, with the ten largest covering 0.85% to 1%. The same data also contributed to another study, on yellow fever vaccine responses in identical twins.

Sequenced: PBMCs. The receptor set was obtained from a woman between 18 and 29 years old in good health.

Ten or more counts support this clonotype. CDR3 DNA: TGTGCCAGCAGTTTATTGGGGGTAGGTTCACCCCTCCACTTT. This codes for CASSLLGVGSPLHF. This chain joins TRBV27 and TRBJ1-6, with a possible D match to TRBD1 (5 bases). The V end was cut by 1 base, the J end by 9 bases, with 10 bases between. The CDR3 is 14 amino acids. Germline V gene sequence: CDR1 MNHEY, CDR2 SMNVEV (reference sequence).

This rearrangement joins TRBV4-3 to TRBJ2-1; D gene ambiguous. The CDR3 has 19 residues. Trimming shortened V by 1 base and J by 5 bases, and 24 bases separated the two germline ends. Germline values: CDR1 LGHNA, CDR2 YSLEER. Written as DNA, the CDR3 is TGCGCCAGCAGCCAAGTCTGGTTTGGAGAATTACCAATAGACAATGAGCAGTTCTTC. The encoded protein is CASSQVWFGELPIDNEQFF.

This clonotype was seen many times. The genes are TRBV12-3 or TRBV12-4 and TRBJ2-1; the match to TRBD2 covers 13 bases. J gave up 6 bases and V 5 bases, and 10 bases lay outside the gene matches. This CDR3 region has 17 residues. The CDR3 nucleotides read TGTGCCAGCAGTCCCCGGACTAGCGGGAGTATTTTCAATGAGCAGTTCTTC. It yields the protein CASSPRTSGSIFNEQFF.

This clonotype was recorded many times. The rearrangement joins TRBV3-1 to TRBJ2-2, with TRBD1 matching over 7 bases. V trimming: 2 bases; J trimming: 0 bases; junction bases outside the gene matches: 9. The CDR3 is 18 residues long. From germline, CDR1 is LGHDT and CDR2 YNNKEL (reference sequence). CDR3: CASSQLNAGGTNTGELFF. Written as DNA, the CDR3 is TGTGCCAGCAGCCAACTCAACGCAGGGGGAACGAACACCGGGGAGCTGTTTTTT.

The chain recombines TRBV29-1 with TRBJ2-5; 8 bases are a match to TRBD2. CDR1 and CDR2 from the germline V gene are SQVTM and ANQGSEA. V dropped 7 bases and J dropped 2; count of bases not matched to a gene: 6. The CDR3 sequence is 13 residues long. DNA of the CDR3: TGCAGCGCCCTCTCGGGGGGGCAAGAGACCCAGTACTTC. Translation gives CSALSGGQETQYF. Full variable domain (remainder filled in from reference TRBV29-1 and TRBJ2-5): SAVISQKPSRDICQRGTSLTIQCQVDSQVTMMFWYRQQPGQSLTLIATANQGSEATYESGFVIDKFPISRPNLTFSTLTVSNMSPEDSSIYLCSALSGGQETQYFGPGTRLLVL.

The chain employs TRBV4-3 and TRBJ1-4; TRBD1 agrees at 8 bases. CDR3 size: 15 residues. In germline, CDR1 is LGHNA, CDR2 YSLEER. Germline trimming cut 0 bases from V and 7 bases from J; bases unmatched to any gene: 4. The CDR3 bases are TGCGCCAGCAGCCAAGATACAGGGGGTGGTGAAAAACTGTTTTTT. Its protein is CASSQDTGGGEKLFF.

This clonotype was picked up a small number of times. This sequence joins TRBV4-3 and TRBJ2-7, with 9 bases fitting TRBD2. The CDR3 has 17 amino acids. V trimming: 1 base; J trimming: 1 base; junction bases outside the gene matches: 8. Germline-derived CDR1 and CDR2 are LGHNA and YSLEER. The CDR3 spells CASSQGGSGRGSYEQYF. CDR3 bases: TGCGCCAGCAGCCAAGGGGGTAGCGGGAGAGGGTCCTACGAGCAGTACTTC.

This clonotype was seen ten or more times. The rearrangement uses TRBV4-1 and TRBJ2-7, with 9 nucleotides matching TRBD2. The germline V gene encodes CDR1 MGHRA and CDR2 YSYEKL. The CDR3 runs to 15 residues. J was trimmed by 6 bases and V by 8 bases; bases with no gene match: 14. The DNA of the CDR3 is TGCGCCAGCGCCGGATTAGCGGGAGAGAGACGCGAGCAGTACTTC. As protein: CASAGLAGERREQYF.

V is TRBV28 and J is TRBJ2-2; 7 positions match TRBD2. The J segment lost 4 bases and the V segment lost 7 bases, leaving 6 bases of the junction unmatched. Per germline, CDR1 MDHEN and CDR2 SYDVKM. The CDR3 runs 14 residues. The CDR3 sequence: CASKVAGSTGELFF. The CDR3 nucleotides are TGTGCCAGCAAGGTAGCGGGTTCCACCGGGGAGCTGTTTTTT.

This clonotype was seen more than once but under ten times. The CDR3 DNA sequence: TGTGCCATCTCTAGGGGACTCCTCTTCCACGAGCAGTACTTC. Protein sequence: CAISRGLLFHEQYF. The V and J genes are TRBV6-1 and TRBJ2-7; weak D call: TRBD2 (6 bases). The CDR3 totals 14 residues. In germline, CDR1 is MNHNS, CDR2 SASEGT. Trimming cost V 10 bases and J 5 bases, with 21 bases left between them.